This TCR beta chain derives from a study of T cell responses to AZD1222 COVID-19 vaccine. TCRdb's table, derived via immunoSEQ multiplex PCR, lists solely in-frame clones and lacks some. Of some 120,000 clones listed, about 90% are singletons. In the case of this clone: What it recognizes is unknown.

Trimming removed 2 bases at V and 0 bases at J, with 2 bases between. CDR3 length: 14 residues. Germline-derived CDR1 and CDR2 are MGHDK and SYGVNS. Findings and caveats of the study: In a largely white British group with more females than males, clonal diversity was possibly underestimated. Among spike-specific TCRs, nearly half reportedly target unmutated variant regions.

V usage is TRBV25-1 and J usage is TRBJ2-6; D gene uncertain. The receptor was isolated from an adult in good health. Specimen: peripheral blood, collected on day 0 of AZD1222 vaccination. The CDR3 reads CASSEVSGANVLTF. The CDR3 coding sequence is TGTGCCAGCAGTGAAGTCTCTGGGGCCAACGTCCTGACTTTC.